What follows are 16 T cell receptor beta chains derived from one specimen sequenced in a study of control samples from healthy donors and cancer patients. Assay used: immunoSEQ multiplex PCR; TCRdb lists only in-frame clones, some missing. The sample shows around 75,000 clones, over 80% of them seen only once. Sequences were obtained from blood. These TCRs come from a woman between 55 and 75 years old in good health.

This clone was recorded once. This chain connects TRBV28 to TRBJ1-4; a weak D match, TRBD1 (6 bases). V was shortened by 10 bases and J by 0 bases, with 15 bases between the two germline ends. The CDR3 spans 15 residues. Germline V CDR1 and CDR2: MDHEN, SYDVKM. CDR3 amino acids: CATHSAGATNEKLFF. The CDR3 DNA reads TGTGCCACTCATTCTGCAGGGGCAACTAATGAAAAACTGTTTTTT.

The chain is built from TRBV28 and TRBJ1-4; no definite D call. The V end was cut by 2 bases, the J end by 8 bases, with 3 bases between. The germline V gene has CDR1 MDHEN and CDR2 SYDVKM. The CDR3 is 11 residues long. CDR3 sequence (DNA): TGTGCCAGCAGTTTAGGAGAAAAACTGTTTTTT. Protein product: CASSLGEKLFF.

CDR3 region: CASSSDRGRPETQYF. CDR3 DNA sequence: TGTGCCAGCAGCTCAGACAGGGGGAGGCCGGAGACCCAGTACTTC. The chain recombines TRBV5-4 with TRBJ2-5; 9 bases map to TRBD1. The germline CDR1 and CDR2 sequences are SGHNT and YYREEE (reference sequence). This CDR3 has 15 residues. V trimming: 3 bases; J trimming: 5 bases; junction bases outside the gene matches: 8. Looking up the rest from reference TRBV5-4 and TRBJ2-5 gives the full variable domain: ETGVTQSPTHLIKTRGQQVTLRCSSQSGHNTVSWYQQALGQGPQFIFQYYREEENGRGNFPPRFSGLQFPNYSSELNVNALELDDSALYLCASSSDRGRPETQYFGPGTRLLVL.

The chain is built from TRBV2 and TRBJ2-1, with 11 positions matching TRBD1. The CDR3 covers 17 residues. In germline, CDR1 is SNHLY, CDR2 FYNNEI. V shed 6 bases and J 10 bases; nucleotides not matched to a gene: 17. The chain's CDR3 is CASSRTGGRYLVAEQFF. The CDR3 DNA is TGTGCCAGCAGCCGGACAGGGGGCAGGTACTTAGTTGCGGAGCAGTTCTTC.

The rearrangement links TRBV6-5 to TRBJ2-7, with 7 nucleotides matching TRBD1. Germline-derived CDR1 and CDR2 are MNHEY and SVGAGI. Trimming took 0 bases from V and 3 from J; bases not matched to a gene: 8. The CDR3 runs 16 residues. CDR3 coding DNA: TGTGCCAGCAGTTACTCAAAAGGGGGCCGATTCTACGAGCAGTACTTC. This gives the protein CASSYSKGGRFYEQYF.

J is TRBJ2-7 and V is TRBV5-1; D not resolved. Germline V gene data show CDR1 as SGHRS and CDR2 as YFSETQ. The CDR3 runs 11 residues. V was cut by 2 bases and J by 3 bases, with 3 bases left in between. The CDR3 region has the DNA TGCGCCAGCAGCTTTCACTACGAGCAGTACTTC. This codes for CASSFHYEQYF.

This clone was observed once. This sequence joins TRBV11-3 and TRBJ2-1; 8 nucleotides align to TRBD1. CDR3 size: 16 residues. After removal of 3 bases from V and 2 bases from J, the junction contained 6 bases not matched to a gene. Germline V gene sequence: CDR1 SGHNT, CDR2 YENEEA. The CDR3 DNA follows: TGTGCCAGCAGCTTGGGGGACAGGTTCGCCTACAATGAGCAGTTCTTC. Encoded protein: CASSLGDRFAYNEQFF.

V is TRBV5-1 and J is TRBJ1-1, with TRBD1 matching 9 bases. V was pared by 3 bases and J by 5 bases, with 8 bases of the junction left unmatched. This CDR3 spans 15 amino acids. The germline gives CDR1 SGHRS, CDR2 YFSETQ. CDR3 amino acids: CASSWGQGSGTEAFF. CDR3 nucleotide sequence: TGCGCCAGCAGCTGGGGACAGGGATCCGGAACTGAAGCTTTCTTT.

This clone was observed once. The chain joins TRBV4-3 to TRBJ2-3; D is unclear. CDR3 size: 15 residues. V was pared by 0 bases and J by 6 bases, with 13 bases between. Germline lookup yields CDR1 LGHNA and CDR2 YSLEER. CDR3 region: CASSQDRLGLDTQYF. DNA of the CDR3: TGCGCCAGCAGCCAAGATCGTCTGGGTCTGGATACGCAGTATTTT.

This clone was recorded a few times. The rearrangement uses TRBV10-2 and TRBJ2-5; a possible D gene is TRBD2 (6 bases). Trimming pared 5 bases from V and 4 bases from J, leaving 11 bases between. Germline values: CDR1 WSHSY, CDR2 SAAADI. There are 13 residues in the CDR3. As DNA, the CDR3 is TGCGCCAGCAGTCCGGGACTTCTAGAGACCCAGTACTTC. It encodes CASSPGLLETQYF.

This clone came up once. This rearrangement joins TRBV2 to TRBJ2-7; D is perhaps TRBD1 or TRBD2 (5 bases each). The CDR3 loop spans 12 amino acids. Germline CDR1 SNHLY, CDR2 FYNNEI. Trimming removed 8 bases at V and 7 bases at J, with 15 bases between. The CDR3 bases are TGTGCCAGCCGGGGCAGGGATCGTGAGCAGTACTTC. Translation gives CASRGRDREQYF.

The chain has TRBV6-1 and TRBJ2-1; 10 nucleotides line up with TRBD2. There are 16 residues in the CDR3. The junction had 9 bases not matched to a gene; V was cut back by 1 base and J by 9 bases. CDR1 and CDR2 (germline): MNHNS, SASEGT. CDR3 amino acids: CASSEGLAGAGGEQFF. CDR3 bases: TGTGCCAGCAGTGAAGGGCTAGCGGGAGCGGGGGGTGAGCAGTTCTTC.

The V call is TRBV19, the J call TRBJ1-1, with D unclear. This CDR3 has 13 amino acids. V lost 5 bases and J lost 1, with 8 bases in between. CDR1 LNHDA and CDR2 SQIVND come from the germline V gene (reference sequence). The CDR3 DNA reads TGTGCCAGTAGTCTCCGGGCGAACACTGAAGCTTTCTTT. The encoded protein is CASSLRANTEAFF.

The chain recombines TRBV29-1 with TRBJ2-3; 10 bases are a match to TRBD2. The CDR3 sequence is 15 residues long. CDR1 SQVTM and CDR2 ANQGSEA come from the germline V gene. V shed 8 bases, J shed 5 bases, and the junction held 13 bases outside the gene matches. The CDR3 DNA sequence: TGCAGCACACGGACTAGCGGAAGCGGGGGAGATACGCAGTATTTT. The encoded protein is CSTRTSGSGGDTQYF.

This sequence joins TRBV21-1 and TRBJ2-1; the table's D call TRBD2 went unverified against the DNA. TRBV21-1 is noted as a pseudogene. This CDR3 comprises 16 residues. DNA for the CDR3: TGTGCCAGCAGCAAAGGTGGGGGGGCCCTACGCAATGAGCAGTTCTTC. Its translation: CASSKGGGALRNEQFF.

V gene TRBV6-4 combines with J gene TRBJ2-1; TRBD2 agrees at 8 bases. Germline lookup yields CDR1 MRHNA and CDR2 SNTAGT. V lost 3 bases to trimming and J lost 4 bases; unmatched junction nucleotides: 5. The CDR3 loop spans 15 amino acids. CDR3 region: CASSELAGSYNEQFF. The CDR3 nucleotides read TGTGCCAGCAGTGAGCTAGCGGGTTCTTACAATGAGCAGTTCTTC.